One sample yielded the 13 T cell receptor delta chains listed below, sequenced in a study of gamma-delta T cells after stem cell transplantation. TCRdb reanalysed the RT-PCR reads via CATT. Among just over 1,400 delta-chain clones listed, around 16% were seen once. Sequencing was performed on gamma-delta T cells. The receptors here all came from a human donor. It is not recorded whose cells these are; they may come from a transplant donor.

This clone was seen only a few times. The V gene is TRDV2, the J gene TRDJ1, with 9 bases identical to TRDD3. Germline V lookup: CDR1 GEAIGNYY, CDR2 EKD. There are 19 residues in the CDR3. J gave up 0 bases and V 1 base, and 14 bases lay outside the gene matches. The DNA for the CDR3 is TGTGCCTGTGACACATTATTTAGTACTGGGGGACAGTACACCGATAAACTCATCTTT. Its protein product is CACDTLFSTGGQYTDKLIF.

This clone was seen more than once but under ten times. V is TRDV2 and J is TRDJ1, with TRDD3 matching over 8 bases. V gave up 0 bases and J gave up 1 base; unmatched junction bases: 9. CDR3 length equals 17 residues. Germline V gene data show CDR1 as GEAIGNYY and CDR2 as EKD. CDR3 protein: CACDTLRDTKATDKLIF. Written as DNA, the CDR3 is TGTGCCTGTGACACCCTAAGGGATACGAAAGCCACCGATAAACTCATCTTT.

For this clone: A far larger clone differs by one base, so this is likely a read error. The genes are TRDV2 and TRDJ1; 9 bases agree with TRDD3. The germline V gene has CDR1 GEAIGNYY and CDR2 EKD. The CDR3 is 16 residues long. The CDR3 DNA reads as TGTGCCTGTGACACGCTGGGGGATCCCAAGATCGATAAACTCACCTTT. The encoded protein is CACDTLGDPKIDKLTF.

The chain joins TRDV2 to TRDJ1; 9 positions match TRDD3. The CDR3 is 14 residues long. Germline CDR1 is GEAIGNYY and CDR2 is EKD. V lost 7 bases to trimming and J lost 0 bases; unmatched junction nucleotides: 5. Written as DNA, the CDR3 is TGTGCCTGCTGGGGGATGGGGGACACCGATAAACTCATCTTT. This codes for CACWGMGDTDKLIF.

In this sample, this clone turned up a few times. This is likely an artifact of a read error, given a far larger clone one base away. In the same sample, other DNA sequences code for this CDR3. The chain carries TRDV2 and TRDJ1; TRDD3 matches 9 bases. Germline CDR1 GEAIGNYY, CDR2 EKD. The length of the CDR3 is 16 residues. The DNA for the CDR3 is TGTGCCTGTGACACGCTGGGGGATCCCAAGATCGATAAACTCATCTTC. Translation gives CACDTLGDPKIDKLIF.

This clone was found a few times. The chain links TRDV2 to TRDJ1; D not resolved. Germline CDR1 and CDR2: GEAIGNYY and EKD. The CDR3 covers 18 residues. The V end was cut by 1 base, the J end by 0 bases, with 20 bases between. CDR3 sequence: CACDTVPTLDSYTDKLIF. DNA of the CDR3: TGTGCCTGTGACACAGTTCCGACCCTTGACTCTTACACCGATAAACTCATCTTT.

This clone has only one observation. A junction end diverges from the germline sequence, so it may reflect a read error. In nucleotides, the CDR3 is TGTGCCTGTGACACCGTCCTGGGGGATACCTGGTACACCCGACAGATGTTTTTC. The encoded protein is CACDTVLGDTWYTRQMFF. The chain couples TRDV2 to TRDJ3; TRDD3 aligns across 11 bases. Germline loops: CDR1 GEAIGNYY, CDR2 EKD. The CDR3 consists of 18 residues.

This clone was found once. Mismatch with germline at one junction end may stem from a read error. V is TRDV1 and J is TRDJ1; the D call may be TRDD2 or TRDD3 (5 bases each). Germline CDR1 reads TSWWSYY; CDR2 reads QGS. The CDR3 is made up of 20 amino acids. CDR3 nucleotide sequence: TGTGCTCTTGGGGAACTCACGGGACCGGGGGGCTTGCCCTACACCGATAACCTCATCTTT. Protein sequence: CALGELTGPGGLPYTDNLIF.

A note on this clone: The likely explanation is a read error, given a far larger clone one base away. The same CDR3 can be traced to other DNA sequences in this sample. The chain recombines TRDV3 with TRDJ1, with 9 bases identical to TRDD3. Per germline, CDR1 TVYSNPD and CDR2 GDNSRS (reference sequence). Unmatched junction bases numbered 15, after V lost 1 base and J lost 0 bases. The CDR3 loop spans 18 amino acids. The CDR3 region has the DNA TGTGCCTTTACTACTACGACGATGGGGGGATACCACACCGATAAACTCATCTTT. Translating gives CAFTTTTMGGYHTDKLIF.

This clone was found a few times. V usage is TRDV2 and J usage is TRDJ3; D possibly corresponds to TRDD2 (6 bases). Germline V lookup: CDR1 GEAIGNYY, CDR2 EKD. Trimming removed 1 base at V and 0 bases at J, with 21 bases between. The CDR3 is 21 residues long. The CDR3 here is CACDTAFPKTQDSWDTRQMFF. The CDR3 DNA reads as TGTGCCTGTGACACGGCCTTCCCAAAAACACAGGACTCCTGGGACACCCGACAGATGTTTTTC.

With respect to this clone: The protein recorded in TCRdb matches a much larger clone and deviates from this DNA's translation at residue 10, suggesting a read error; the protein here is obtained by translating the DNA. This CDR3 reads CACDTVLGALVTDKLIF. CDR3 DNA: TGTGCCTGTGACACCGTACTGGGGGCCCTGGTCACCGATAAACTCATCTTT. The chain employs TRDV2 and TRDJ1; 8 bases match TRDD3. V shed 0 bases and J 1 base; nucleotides not matched to a gene: 9. CDR1 is GEAIGNYY, CDR2 EKD, per germline. The CDR3 is 17 amino acids.

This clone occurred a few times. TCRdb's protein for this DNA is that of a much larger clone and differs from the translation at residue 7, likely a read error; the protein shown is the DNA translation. This CDR3 is CACDTVQGAPVTDKLIF. The CDR3 nucleotides read TGTGCCTGTGACACCGTACAGGGGGCCCCGGTCACCGATAAACTCATCTTT. The chain recombines TRDV2 with TRDJ1, with D possibly being TRDD3 (5 bases). The germline V and J ends were trimmed by 0 bases and 1 base, with 17 bases remaining between them. CDR3 length: 17 residues. CDR1 GEAIGNYY and CDR2 EKD come from the germline V gene.

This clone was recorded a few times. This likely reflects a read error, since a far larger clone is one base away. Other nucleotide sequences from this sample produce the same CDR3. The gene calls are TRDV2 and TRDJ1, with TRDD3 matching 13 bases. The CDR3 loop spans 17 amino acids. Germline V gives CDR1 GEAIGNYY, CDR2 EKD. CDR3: CACDSLLGDTHTDKLIF. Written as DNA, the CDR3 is TGTGCCTGCGACAGCCTACTGGGGGATACGCACACCGATAAACTCATCTTT.